The next 9 T cell receptor beta chains were all read from a single sample in a study of early T cells in non-severe SARS-CoV-2 infection. TCRdb analysed the 5' RACE reads with MiXCR anew, one entry per CDR3 protein. The repertoire consists of around 26,000 distinct CDR3 sequences, with 5.1% occurring once and the leading ten covering 3.5% to 4.5%. The sample taken for sequencing was whole blood. These receptors were collected from an adult who was a healthcare worker with PCR-confirmed SARS-CoV-2 infection or an uninfected control (not recorded which).

This rearrangement joins TRBV20-1 to TRBJ2-1, with D possibly matching TRBD1 (6 bases). Germline V gene sequence: CDR1 DFQATT, CDR2 SNEGSKA (reference sequence). V was cut by 2 bases and J by 10 bases, with 12 bases left in between. CDR3 length equals 12 residues. The CDR3 region is CSARKQGREQFF. CDR3 DNA: TGCAGTGCTAGAAAACAGGGTCGGGAGCAGTTCTTC.

This clonotype came up many times. The V and J genes are TRBV9 and TRBJ1-4, with no clear D. The CDR3 extends over 17 amino acids. Germline V lookup: CDR1 SGDLS, CDR2 YYNGEE. V was cut by 0 bases and J by 3 bases, with 15 bases left in between. CDR3 sequence (DNA): TGTGCCAGCAGCGTAGGGGCATCGAGGACGGCTAATGAAAAACTGTTTTTT. It encodes CASSVGASRTANEKLFF.

This clonotype was seen repeatedly, ten times or more. The J gene is TRBJ1-2, the V gene TRBV27; the D is unclear. The CDR3 is 16 amino acids. V gave up 5 bases and J gave up 5 bases, with 21 bases separating them. Germline values: CDR1 MNHEY, CDR2 SMNVEV (reference sequence). CDR3 coding DNA: TGTGCCAGCAGTCCAATCGGCGGGCCTGGTGATTATGGCTACACCTTC. As protein: CASSPIGGPGDYGYTF.

In its sample, this clonotype was seen many times. This sequence joins TRBV7-9 and TRBJ2-2; D is tentatively TRBD1 or TRBD2 (5 bases each). This CDR3 has 15 residues. Germline assignment: CDR1 SEHNR and CDR2 FQNEAQ (reference sequence). Trimming left V 5 bases short and J 5 bases short, with 15 bases between. DNA of the CDR3: TGTGCCAGCAGCCCACCGGGACCCGGGACCGGGGAGCTGTTTTTT. Protein product: CASSPPGPGTGELFF.

For this clonotype: This may come from a read error, since a much larger clone is one base off. A read error is likely, as this CDR3 ends without the conserved phenylalanine or tryptophan. The chain couples TRBV5-1 to TRBJ1-4; no clear D gene. The CDR3 is 16 residues long. Germline CDR1 and CDR2: SGHRS and YFSETQ. This chain's CDR3 is CASSLAGGSVNEKLFL. In DNA form, the CDR3 reads TGCGCCAGCAGCTTGGCCGGAGGGAGCGTGAATGAGAAACTGTTTCTT.

This clonotype came up many times. V usage is TRBV2 and J usage is TRBJ1-1; D possibly corresponds to TRBD1 (6 bases). V lost 6 bases and J 3 bases, leaving 14 bases between the germline ends. CDR1 and CDR2 from the germline V gene are SNHLY and FYNNEI. This CDR3 has 14 residues. The DNA of the CDR3 is TGTGCCAGCAGGAGCCCAGGGGTAGACACTGAAGCTTTCTTT. Translated: CASRSPGVDTEAFF.

CDR3 DNA: TGCAGTGTTGGCAGGACCGAAAGCGGGACCCAGTACTTC. It encodes CSVGRTESGTQYF. J is TRBJ2-5 and V is TRBV20-1; D is perhaps TRBD2 (5 bases). V lost 7 bases and J lost 7, with 19 bases in between. This CDR3 is 13 amino acids long. Germline V gene data show CDR1 as DFQATT and CDR2 as SNEGSKA (reference sequence).

This clonotype was recorded many times. The rearrangement links TRBV12-3 or TRBV12-4 to TRBJ2-1, with D maybe TRBD2 (5 bases). V was pared by 3 bases and J by 0 bases, with 6 bases between. The CDR3 is made up of 14 amino acids. CDR3 in amino acids: CASSFRGSYNEQFF. The CDR3 nucleotides read TGTGCCAGCAGTTTCCGGGGCTCCTACAATGAGCAGTTCTTC.

This clonotype was detected a few times. The rearrangement uses TRBV7-6 and TRBJ1-2; 7 nucleotides agree with TRBD1. This CDR3 contains 17 residues. Losses at the gene ends were 5 bases for V and 3 bases for J; bases not matched to a gene: 15. Germline CDR1 is SGHVS and CDR2 is FNYEAQ. Here the CDR3 DNA reads TGTGCCAGCAGCCCCGGGCAGGGGGAATTCCCGTACTATGGCTACACCTTC. Residues: CASSPGQGEFPYYGYTF.